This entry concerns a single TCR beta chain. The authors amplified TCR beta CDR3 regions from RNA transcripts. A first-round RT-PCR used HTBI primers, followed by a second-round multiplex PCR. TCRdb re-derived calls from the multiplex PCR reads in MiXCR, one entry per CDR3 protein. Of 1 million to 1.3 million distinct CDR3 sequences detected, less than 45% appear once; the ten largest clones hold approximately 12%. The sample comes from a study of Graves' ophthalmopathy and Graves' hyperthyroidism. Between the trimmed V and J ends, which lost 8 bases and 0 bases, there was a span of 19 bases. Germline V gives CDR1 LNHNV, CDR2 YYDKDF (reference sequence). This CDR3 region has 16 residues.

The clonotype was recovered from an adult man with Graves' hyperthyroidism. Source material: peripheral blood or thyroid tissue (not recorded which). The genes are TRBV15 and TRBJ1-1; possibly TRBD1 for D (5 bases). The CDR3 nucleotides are TGTGCCACCGGGAACGGGGCAGGGAACATGAACACTGAAGCTTTCTTT. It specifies CATGNGAGNMNTEAFF.